Sequencing of this T cell receptor beta chain was carried out in a study of response to subunit inactivated influenza vaccine. General study results and limits: It was suggested by the authors that few new T cells are recruited by each seasonal influenza vaccination.

Germline V gene sequence: CDR1 MNHEY, CDR2 SVGAGI. This CDR3 region has 17 residues. The V gene lost 0 bases and the J gene lost 6 bases, with 18 bases spanning the gap. TCRdb re-called the RT-PCR reads through MiXCR, storing one row per CDR3 protein. There are about 520,000 distinct CDR3 sequences in the sample; 11% occur only once, and about 12% lies in the top ten. This clonotype was observed a few times. Its target is not known. The TCR originated in a man between 45 and 60 years old who received an inactivated influenza vaccine. This material consisted of PBMCs from blood, taken 40 to 50 days after vaccination. The chain has TRBV6-5 and TRBJ2-1, with D perhaps TRBD2 (6 bases). The CDR3 DNA follows: TGTGCCAGCAGTTACTCGTTTTTTCGGGAGAACGGCAATGAGCAGTTCTTC. Its protein is CASSYSFFRENGNEQFF.